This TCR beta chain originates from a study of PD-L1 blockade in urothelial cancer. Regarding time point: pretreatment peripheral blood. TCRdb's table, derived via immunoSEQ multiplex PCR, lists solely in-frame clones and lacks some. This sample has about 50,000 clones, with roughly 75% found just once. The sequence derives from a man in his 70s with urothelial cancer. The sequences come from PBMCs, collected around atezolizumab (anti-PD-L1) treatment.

The CDR3 loop reads CSVRLAGGSTDTQYF. Here the CDR3 DNA reads TGCAGCGTGCGACTAGCGGGGGGCAGCACAGATACGCAGTATTTT. The chain has TRBV29-1 and TRBJ2-3, with TRBD2 identical over 13 bases. J was trimmed by 0 bases and V by 6 bases; bases with no gene match: 3. This CDR3 is built from 15 residues. CDR1 and CDR2 (germline): SQVTM, ANQGSEA.